This T cell receptor beta chain was retrieved from a study of T cells in Graves' hyperthyroidism and ophthalmopathy (dated by TCRdb to about 2019). With regard to the full study: Peripheral blood was sampled at the time of initial diagnosis, prior to any treatment. To identify TCR V-J signatures that set the groups apart, the researchers used a discovery cohort of 95 to 100 patients, made up of 40 to 45 with Graves' ophthalmopathy and 57 with stable Graves' hyperthyroidism. Whether ophthalmopathy could be predicted prospectively was tested in an independent validation cohort made up of roughly 19 hyperthyroidism patients plus 17 patients who later progressed to ophthalmopathy. The 100 discovery patients were divided at random into training and test sets in a 7:3 ratio. According to the paper, TCR Vbeta CDR3 sequencing was carried out on about 140 peripheral blood samples, which came from 40 to 45 ophthalmopathy, around 75 hyperthyroidism and some 17 progressor patients. Thyroid tissue and blood T-cell repertoires from about 6 Graves' hyperthyroidism patients were also compared in the study. Following sampling, methimazole starting at 30 mg daily was given to hyperthyroidism patients, and high-dose intravenous methylprednisolone was given to ophthalmopathy patients.

TCR beta CDR3 regions were amplified from RNA transcripts. A first-round RT-PCR of the TCR CDR3 used the HTBI primer set with the Qiagen OneStep RT-PCR kit. Libraries were constructed in a second round of multiplex PCR, after which size selection and purification were performed. The libraries were sequenced on an Illumina HiSeq2000 using paired-end 100 bp reads. The paper's processing steps were these. SOAPnuke was used to process the raw data, removing reads that contained adapters or uncalled bases, had a mean Phred below 15, or lacked an exact match to the constant primer or identifier. High-quality paired reads were merged using COPE v1.2.5, and each unique nucleotide sequence was defined as a clonotype. MiTCR v1.1 was used to align the clonotypes against IMGT TRBV, TRBD and TRBJ reference segments. Only V-J combinations with frequency above 0.0001, covering about 99% of repertoires, were analysed. A TCS score was defined as the ratio of F50 (clonal expansion) to E x V (chaos), with BLOSUM62-based TCRdist applied between CDR3 peptides within each V-J. Welch's t-statistics and random forest reduced roughly 530 V-J features to roughly 13, which were used in a naive Bayes classifier (R e1071). The public reads were run again by TCRdb, first through fastp at Q25 and then through MiXCR, and only productive beta chains were kept. Rows with a matching CDR3 protein are joined into one entry that keeps the most common DNA and genes. The V and J calls were not made by the authors but by TCRdb's processing. The sample records over 150,000 distinct CDR3 sequences, roughly 17% of which are singletons. Together, the top ten hold about 50% of the sample.

As encoded in the germline V gene, CDR1 is MRHNA while CDR2 is SNTAGT. V and J are truncated by 8 bases and 0 bases respectively, leaving an intervening sequence of 22 bases. From the cysteine through the phenylalanine, the CDR3 covers 17 amino acids. Only the CDR3 part of the read is kept: 51 bases, read in frame from the first base. Stable Graves' hyperthyroidism was defined as the absence of progression to ophthalmopathy over 18 months of follow-up. Hyperthyroidism patients were newly diagnosed, had a disease duration of under 2 months, and were aged 18 to 65 years. Exclusion was applied to patients with uncontrolled infections, other autoimmune diseases, pregnancy or lactation. Diagnoses were based on clinical symptoms, serum thyroxine and TRAb, thyroid ultrasound and orbital computed tomography. Ficoll-Paque density gradient centrifugation was used to isolate PBMCs from 9.5 to 10 ml of fresh peripheral blood. Total RNA was extracted using Trizol reagent, and RNA quality was assessed on an Agilent 2100 Bioanalyzer.

As regards this clonotype: What this receptor recognizes is not known. No base qualities exist here, and no much larger clone lies one base off it.

Beyond this particular receptor, the publication reports: In cross-validation, a model built on a 13 V-J signature told ophthalmopathy apart from stable hyperthyroidism with 85% to 90% sensitivity and roughly 81% specificity, and in testing the same model reached 80%/75%. In validation, the model predicted progression to ophthalmopathy a median of roughly 6.2 months before onset, with around 70% sensitivity and almost 75% specificity. Most expanded thyroid clonotypes (frequency above 0.001) were also detected in blood, suggesting blood repertoires may reflect thyroid immune responses. No statistical method was used to set the sample size in advance, and investigators knew the group allocation.

The receptor chain draws on TRBV6-4 and TRBJ2-5, with the D assignment possibly TRBD1 or TRBD2, given 5 matching bases for each. The sequenced sample was blood. The receptor comes from a woman aged 50 to 60 with Graves' hyperthyroidism. The bases are TGTGCCAGCTTCAAGAAACCGGGACCGGACTACCAAGAGACCCAGTACTTC. Its protein is CASFKKPGPDYQETQYF.